Following are 2 T cell receptor beta chains from one sample sequenced in a study of CD8 T cells in ankylosing spondylitis. Study-level points and caveats: Ankylosing spondylitis blood seemed to carry a telltale TCR beta motif made of roughly eight highly homologous variants.

TCRdb processed the 5' RACE reads anew with MiXCR; each CDR3 protein has one entry. The table includes 200,000 to 250,000 distinct CDR3 sequences, around 19% detected once. These TCRs' antigens remain unknown. The sequenced sample was blood, either unsorted or a sorted T cell fraction (not recorded which). The receptors were gathered from a male donor with ankylosing spondylitis.

The chain carries TRBV29-1 and TRBJ2-7; D ambiguous. Trimming shortened V by 1 base and J by 6 bases, and 7 bases separated the two germline ends. CDR1 SQVTM and CDR2 ANQGSEA come from the germline V gene. The CDR3 loop spans 11 amino acids. CDR3 amino acids: CSVEGLTEQYF. Written as DNA, the CDR3 is TGCAGCGTTGAAGGTCTGACCGAGCAGTACTTC.

This clonotype has only a few counts. The rearrangement uses TRBV7-3 and TRBJ1-1; D possibly corresponds to TRBD1 (6 bases). In germline, CDR1 is SGHTA, CDR2 FQGTGA. Trimming took 4 bases from V and 1 from J, leaving 13 bases between them. CDR3 length: 15 amino acids. The CDR3 sequence: CASSSTGQSNTEAFF. In nucleotides, the CDR3 is TGTGCCAGCAGCTCTACCGGACAGTCGAACACTGAAGCTTTCTTT.